This T cell receptor beta chain was recovered during a study of CXCR3-negative and CXCR3-positive naive CD8 T cells. Study observations and caveats: Surface CD5 matched across naive subsets, and TRB CDR3 properties served to infer TCR strength. Compared with CXCR3-negative naive cells, CXCR3-positive naive cells showed more hydrophobic TRB CDR3s. The study found comparably high diversity in both naive subsets and much lower diversity in memory CD8+ cells. Naive CXCR3-positive and CXCR3-negative cells shared similar TRBV-TRBJ usage, unlike memory cells.

Naive cells were sorted as CD45RO-, CCR7+, CD27+ and CD95-. For this clonotype: Antigen: not known.

The TRB libraries of cDNA were built by UMI-labeled 5' RACE. TCRdb reanalyzed the 5' RACE reads, giving one entry per CDR3 protein sequence and no DNA. This sample contains tens of thousands of distinct CDR3 sequences. The CDR3 consists of 16 residues. Looked up from germline, CDR1 is SEHNR and CDR2 is FQNEAQ (reference sequence). The sample comprised naive CXCR3+ CD8+ T cells from blood. Subset described: CD45RO-CCR7+CD27+CD95- naive CD8+ T cells expressing CXCR3 (TNR3+). This chain joins TRBV7-9 and TRBJ2-1; TCRdb designates TRBD2, a call that cannot be tested without DNA. The receptor's source is a human donor in good health. Some clones in this sample may be carry-over from other donors' samples. The CDR3 is CASSLPGLAGYNEQFF.